Listed below are T cell receptor beta chains from one sample, sequenced in a study of CD8 T cells in Susac syndrome. TCRdb processed the immunoSEQ multiplex PCR reads anew with MiXCR; each CDR3 protein has one entry. Of approximately 94,000 distinct CDR3 sequences listed, 95% were seen once; the top ten hold 0.3%. Sequenced input: CD8+ T cells from PBMCs. All receptors come from a human donor with Susac syndrome. CDR3s include the opening cysteine and the closing phenylalanine or tryptophan. A D gene is named only where the DNA matches it firmly. Expanded clones are given a class, and other clones once, few, many or no size at all.

J gene	V gene	clone size	D gene	CDR3 protein	CDR3 DNA
TRBJ2-7	TRBV4-1	.	.	CASSERGSYEQYF	TGCGCCAGCAGCGAAAGAGGATCCTACGAGCAGTACTTC
TRBJ2-7	TRBV4-2	.	.	CASSQEWKDEQYF	TGTGCCAGCAGCCAAGAATGGAAGGACGAGCAGTACTTC
TRBJ2-7	TRBV13	.	.	CASSLGQNEQYF	TGTGCCAGCAGCTTAGGACAGAACGAGCAGTACTTC
TRBJ2-2	TRBV19	once	.	CASSADIANTGELFF	TGTGCCAGTAGTGCTGACATAGCGAACACCGGGGAGCTGTTTTTT
TRBJ2-5	TRBV29-1	.	TRBD2	CSVQRGGETQYF	TGCAGCGTCCAACGCGGGGGAGAGACCCAGTACTTC
TRBJ2-5	TRBV5-5	.	.	CASRFGLRQETQYF	TGTGCCAGCAGGTTTGGACTGCGGCAAGAGACCCAGTACTTC
TRBJ1-1	TRBV7-9	once	.	CASSLGSLASEAFF	TGTGCCAGCAGCTTAGGATCCTTGGCCAGTGAAGCTTTCTTT
TRBJ1-2	TRBV2	.	TRBD1	CASSVGTEYGYTF	TGTGCCAGCAGTGTGGGGACAGAGTATGGCTACACCTTC
TRBJ2-3	TRBV7-9	.	.	CASTRRGGSTDTQYF	TGTGCCAGCACCCGTCGGGGCGGTAGCACAGATACGCAGTATTTT
TRBJ2-5	TRBV5-6	.	TRBD1	CASSFDRTGGVETQYF	TGTGCCAGCAGCTTTGATCGGACAGGGGGCGTCGAGACCCAGTACTTC
TRBJ2-7	TRBV4-1	.	.	CASSQFPGEGEQYF	TGCGCCAGCAGCCAGTTCCCCGGGGAAGGGGAGCAGTACTTC
TRBJ2-5	TRBV20-1	.	.	CSARDPFGGRETQYF	TGCAGTGCTAGAGATCCGTTTGGGGGGAGGGAGACCCAGTACTTC
TRBJ2-3	TRBV4-1	.	TRBD2	CASSQEGGTSGRADTQYF	TGCGCCAGCAGCCAAGAGGGGGGGACTAGCGGGAGAGCAGATACGCAGTATTTT
TRBJ2-7	TRBV15	.	TRBD1	CATSREGQFYEQYF	TGTGCCACCAGCAGAGAGGGACAGTTTTACGAGCAGTACTTC
TRBJ2-7	TRBV7-8	once	.	CASSSPRMATYEQYF	TGTGCCAGCAGCTCTCCTCGGATGGCCACCTACGAGCAGTACTTC
TRBJ2-7	TRBV29-1	.	.	CSVGSGRAEQYF	TGCAGCGTTGGGTCGGGTAGGGCCGAGCAGTACTTC
TRBJ2-7	TRBV18	.	.	CASSPTRLLAGHEQYF	TGTGCCAGCTCACCAACCCGTTTGTTGGCTGGGCACGAGCAGTACTTC
TRBJ1-5	TRBV13	.	.	CASPHQPQHF	TGTGCCAGCCCTCATCAGCCCCAGCATTTT
TRBJ2-5	TRBV7-8	.	.	CASSLARILETQYF	TGTGCCAGCAGCTTAGCGCGGATTTTAGAGACCCAGTACTTC
TRBJ2-3	TRBV11-3	.	.	CASSLDADAIPDTQYF	TGTGCCAGCAGCTTAGACGCCGATGCGATACCCGATACGCAGTATTTT
TRBJ2-4	TRBV4-1	once	.	CASSQDPGGDIQYF	TGCGCCAGCAGCCAAGATCCCGGAGGGGACATTCAGTACTTC
TRBJ2-5	TRBV15	.	.	CATSRVRTKQETQYF	TGTGCCACCAGCAGAGTTAGGACAAAGCAAGAGACCCAGTACTTC
TRBJ2-3	TRBV20-1	.	.	CSAGGDTQYF	TGCAGTGCTGGCGGGGATACGCAGTATTTT
TRBJ2-7	TRBV7-9	.	.	CASSFKGDEQYF	TGTGCCAGCAGCTTTAAGGGGGACGAGCAGTACTTC
TRBJ2-5	TRBV21-1	.	.	CASPRIAGGETQYF	TGTGCCAGCCCACGAATAGCGGGAGGGGAGACCCAGTACTTC
TRBJ2-1	TRBV7-8	.	.	CASSLFVGPGEQFF	TGTGCCAGCAGCCTATTCGTGGGTCCCGGAGAGCAGTTCTTC
TRBJ1-3	TRBV29-1	.	.	CSVEGAGNTIYF	TGCAGCGTTGAGGGGGCTGGAAACACCATATATTTT
TRBJ2-7	TRBV29-1	.	.	CSVEDRAQSYEQYF	TGCAGCGTTGAAGATCGGGCCCAGTCCTACGAGCAGTACTTC
TRBJ2-7	TRBV5-4	.	.	CAGRSRGTYEQYF	TGTGCCGGCCGGTCGAGGGGGACCTACGAGCAGTACTTC
TRBJ2-5	TRBV5-6	.	.	CASSHLPRDRWTQYF	TGTGCCAGCAGCCACCTCCCCCGGGACCGCTGGACCCAGTACTTC
TRBJ2-1	TRBV3-1	.	TRBD2	CASSQGAGGEFF	TGTGCCAGCAGCCAAGGGGCGGGGGGGGAGTTCTTC
TRBJ2-7	TRBV12-3/TRBV12-4	.	TRBD2	CASSPDTSGKLTSYEQYF	TGTGCCAGCAGTCCCGATACTAGCGGGAAGCTTACGAGTTACGAGCAGTACTTC
TRBJ2-7	TRBV5-1	.	.	CASSSLEGTSYEQYF	TGCGCCAGCAGTTCCTTGGAGGGGACCTCCTACGAGCAGTACTTC
TRBJ2-7	TRBV12-3/TRBV12-4	.	.	CASSLAIAASYEQYF	TGTGCCAGCAGTTTAGCAATAGCGGCCTCCTACGAGCAGTACTTC
TRBJ2-1	TRBV7-9	.	.	CASGVHAPKDGQFF	TGTGCCAGCGGTGTTCACGCTCCCAAGGACGGGCAGTTCTTC
TRBJ1-1	TRBV7-2	.	.	CASSNQGFTEAFF	TGTGCCAGCAGCAACCAGGGATTCACTGAAGCTTTCTTT
TRBJ1-5	TRBV27	.	TRBD1	CASSSSQGFAGNQPQHF	TGTGCCAGCAGTTCGTCACAGGGGTTCGCGGGCAATCAGCCCCAGCATTTT
TRBJ2-7	TRBV14	.	.	CASSHLDSPSSYEQYF	TGTGCCAGCAGCCACCTAGACAGTCCGAGCTCCTACGAGCAGTACTTC
TRBJ2-5	TRBV5-6	.	TRBD1	CASSIGQGQETQYF	TGTGCCAGCAGCATCGGACAGGGCCAAGAGACCCAGTACTTC
TRBJ2-3	TRBV2	.	TRBD1	CATAPGQVLPDTQYF	TGTGCCACCGCCCCGGGACAGGTGTTGCCAGATACGCAGTATTTT
TRBJ2-7	TRBV20-1	.	TRBD2	CSAREVGSGSSYEQYF	TGCAGTGCTAGAGAGGTGGGGAGCGGGAGCTCCTACGAGCAGTACTTC
TRBJ2-5	TRBV4-1	.	.	CASSQVWKEETQYF	TGCGCCAGCAGCCAAGTTTGGAAGGAAGAGACCCAGTACTTC
TRBJ1-2	TRBV3-1	.	.	CASSHTGNSGYTF	TGTGCCAGCAGCCACACAGGGAATAGTGGCTACACCTTC
TRBJ1-2	TRBV29-1	.	.	CSVEKGTYGYTF	TGCAGCGTTGAAAAGGGGACCTATGGCTACACCTTC
TRBJ2-7	TRBV19	.	TRBD2	CASSNGGISYEQYF	TGTGCCAGTAGTAACGGGGGGATCTCCTACGAGCAGTACTTC